The 6 T cell receptor beta chains given below trace back to one sample, sequenced in a study of T-cell reconstitution after alpha-beta-depleted transplantation in children. TCRbeta library preparation incorporated unique molecular identifiers. TCRdb re-called the PCR reads through MiXCR, storing one row per CDR3 protein. The repertoire consists of 150,000 to 200,000 distinct CDR3 sequences, with about 6.8% occurring once and the leading ten covering approximately 2.9%. Specimen: PBMCs from the stem cell graft donor, collected from the stem cell graft. These TCRs come from a human donor who donated a stem cell graft to a child with Wiskott-Aldrich syndrome.

This clonotype was seen at least ten times. The V gene is TRBV6-2 or TRBV6-3, the J gene TRBJ2-7, with 8 nucleotides matching TRBD2. The CDR3 is 13 residues long. V dropped 0 bases and J dropped 9; count of bases not matched to a gene: 4. CDR1 and CDR2 (germline): MNHEY, SVGEGT. In DNA, the CDR3 is TGTGCCAGCAGTTACTCAACTAGCGGTCCGCAGTACTTC. This encodes CASSYSTSGPQYF.

Ten or more counts support this clonotype. V is TRBV5-5 and J is TRBJ2-7; TRBD2 is a possible D gene (5 bases). Germline V gene sequence: CDR1 SGHKS, CDR2 YYEKEE (reference sequence). Trimming cost V 3 bases and J 3 bases, with 10 bases left between them. The CDR3 spans 13 residues. The chain's CDR3 is CASSSHGVYEQYF. Written as DNA, the CDR3 is TGTGCCAGCAGCTCCCACGGGGTCTACGAGCAGTACTTC.

Ten or more counts support this clonotype. CDR3 protein: CAISEDRGQPQHF. The CDR3 region has the DNA TGTGCCATCAGTGAGGACAGGGGGCAGCCCCAGCATTTT. V is TRBV10-3 and J is TRBJ1-5, with 9 bases matching TRBD1. Germline V CDR1 and CDR2: ENHRY, SYGVKD. The CDR3 has 13 residues. The ends lost 2 bases at V and 7 bases at J; junction bases unmatched: 0.

This chain connects TRBV30 to TRBJ1-5; possible D gene TRBD1, 5 bases. Germline CDR1 and CDR2: GTSNPN and SVGIG (reference sequence). With 2 bases removed from V and 2 bases from J, the gap between germline ends came to 7 bases. The CDR3 consists of 13 residues. The CDR3 DNA follows: TGTGCCTGGAGTTTAGGGGGCAATCAGCCCCAGCATTTT. This encodes CAWSLGGNQPQHF.

This clonotype was counted a few times. The V and J genes are TRBV6-2 or TRBV6-3 and TRBJ2-5; 8 bases fit TRBD1. Germline V gene sequence: CDR1 MNHEY, CDR2 SVGEGT. The CDR3 consists of 17 residues. Trimming took 6 bases from V and 2 from J; bases not matched to a gene: 14. The CDR3 loop reads CASSQAPWTGWQETQYF. CDR3 DNA sequence: TGTGCCAGCAGCCAGGCACCGTGGACAGGGTGGCAAGAGACCCAGTACTTC.

This clonotype was detected ten times or more. The V and J genes are TRBV7-2 and TRBJ2-1; no reliable D call. Trimming took off 0 bases at V and 2 bases at J, with 8 bases between the two ends. Looked up from germline, CDR1 is SGHTA and CDR2 is FQGNSA. The CDR3 contains 15 residues. The CDR3, as DNA: TGTGCCAGCAGCTTAGCTGGTCTGCCCTACAATGAGCAGTTCTTC. Residues: CASSLAGLPYNEQFF.